This T cell receptor (beta chain) was obtained from a study of T-cell memory formation after mild COVID-19 (dated by TCRdb to 2020 to 2023). In terms of the full investigation: TCR sequence clusters from the two donors were found to be largely donor specific. The cohort comprised two young, previously healthy adult volunteers, one female and one male. T-cell clones expanding and contracting after mild COVID-19 in a couple of donors were tracked by longitudinal TCRalpha and TCRbeta repertoire sequencing.

What the work shows at the level of the full study, not this receptor alone: Balanced CD4/CD8 phenotypes were observed for clones contracting from day 15 to 85, whereas a bias towards CD4+ was observed for a second wave of clones expanding from day 15 to 37. Contracting CD4+ clones were located mainly in the CM and EM memory subsets, whereas CD8+ clones were found to be enriched in EMRA. SARS-CoV-2 specificity was not confirmed for the second-wave clones peaking on day 37. Some responding clones were detected in pre-infection memory, which suggested that pre-existing cross-reactive memory T cells had joined the SARS-CoV-2 response. Only a couple of mild cases were covered by the study, and larger cohorts that include severe cases with pre-infection samples were considered necessary.

Ficoll-Paque density gradient centrifugation was used to isolate PBMCs. For this clonotype: Its binding antigen is unknown. No base qualities exist here, and no much larger clone lies one base off it.

TCRdb names Illumina NovaSeq 6000 as the instrument used. TCRalpha and TCRbeta cDNA libraries were constructed by 5'RACE with constant-segment primers, with sample barcodes and unique molecular identifiers being introduced. RNA was extracted from every sample with Trizol reagent. Libraries were amplified in two PCR steps, with a second sample barcode and Illumina TruSeq adapters added in the second step. Libraries were sequenced on an Illumina NovaSeq with 2 x 150 bp paired-end reads. Concerning the study's data processing: Demultiplexing of reads and collapsing into UMI-guided consensus sequences were performed with migec v1.2.7. Using mixcr v2.1.11, UMI consensuses were aligned to TRA and TRB V and J templates and then assembled into clonotypes. A clonotype was counted as expanded or contracted only when both edgeR and NoisET called the clonotype significant, with the noise models trained on biological replicates. edgeR calls used a false discovery rate-adjusted p below 0.01 and a log2 fold-change threshold of 1. As an exploratory analysis of dynamics, max-normalized trajectories of the 1000 most abundant clonotypes were examined with PCA combined with hierarchical clustering. Each responding clone was given a CD4 or CD8 phenotype based on the CD4+ and CD8+ repertoires, which had been sequenced separately. TCRdb applied fastp at Q25 and MiXCR to the public reads, then kept only in-frame beta chains. A single entry per CDR3 protein holds the most common genes and DNA from its merged rows. These V and J calls are TCRdb output, not the study's own analysis. The sample data list approximately 210,000 distinct CDR3 sequences, and roughly a tenth of these were observed just once. The ten largest clonotypes hold approximately 3% of the sample.

Trimming costs V 7 bases and J 0 bases, and their ends lie 8 bases apart. The CDR3, from cysteine to phenylalanine, totals 13 residues. The only DNA kept is the CDR3, 39 bases in frame from the first base. Based on the germline V gene, the CDR1 and CDR2 sequences are MNHEY and SVGEGT. The source material was PBMCs or a T cell subset sorted from them (not recorded which). The sequence links TRBV6-2 or TRBV6-3 to TRBJ2-3, with the D gene not confidently named. The receptor was isolated from a young man who had mild COVID-19 (a few samples of this study predate the infection). The sample titles of this study are shuffled in the database, so cell type and time point are left out; the donor was told from shared clones. The nucleotides are TGTGCCAGCACCCCCGGCAGCACAGATACGCAGTATTTT. Translation gives CASTPGSTDTQYF.